The next 5 T cell receptor beta chains were all read from a single sample in a study of STAT5B mutations in CD4+ large granular lymphocyte leukemia. Some clones are missing from TCRdb's copy, which holds only in-frame ones; the method was immunoSEQ multiplex PCR. The data hold about 40,000 clones, with approximately 80% observed a single time. Material: CD4+ T cells from blood buffy coats. The receptors derive from a human donor in good health.

This chain uses TRBV6-6 with TRBJ1-3; D is undetermined. Trimming shortened V by 6 bases and J by 1 base, and 10 bases separated the two germline ends. The CDR3 length is 14 residues. CDR1 is MNHNY and CDR2 is SVGAGI in the germline V gene (reference sequence). CDR3 DNA: TGTGCCAGCAGGGCCCAGAGGTCTGGAAACACCATATATTTT. Translation: CASRAQRSGNTIYF.

The chain recombines TRBV18 with TRBJ2-1; no clear D. The V and J ends lost 0 bases and 3 bases respectively, with 12 bases between them. CDR3 size: 16 residues. Germline V gene lookup returns CDR1 KGHSH and CDR2 LQKENI. The CDR3 bases are TGTGCCAGCTCACCACCATCCTTCCGATTCTACAATGAGCAGTTCTTC. Translating it yields CASSPPSFRFYNEQFF.

The CDR3 bases are TGTGCCAGCAGCTCTAATCTAGCGGAGGGGCCGGTGGTGCAGTATTTT. This gives the protein CASSSNLAEGPVVQYF. The chain employs TRBV7-2 and TRBJ2-3, with 7 bases fitting TRBD2. There are 16 residues in the CDR3. Germline CDR1 SGHTA, CDR2 FQGNSA. The ends lost 4 bases at V and 11 bases at J; junction bases unmatched: 18.

This clone was recorded once. J is TRBJ2-7 and V is TRBV10-3; 9 bases fit TRBD1. V shed 3 bases, J shed 5 bases, and the junction held 8 bases outside the gene matches. CDR3 length equals 15 residues. Germline loops: CDR1 ENHRY, CDR2 SYGVKD. DNA for the CDR3: TGTGCCATCAGTGACCCCCCGACAGGGGGGAACGAGCAGTACTTC. It yields the protein CAISDPPTGGNEQYF.

The chain combines TRBV4-3 with TRBJ1-5, with D possibly matching TRBD1 (6 bases). Germline CDR1 reads LGHNA; CDR2 reads YSLEER. Trimming took off 1 base at V and 3 bases at J, with 10 bases between the two ends. There are 15 residues in the CDR3. CDR3 DNA sequence: TGCGCCAGCAGCCAAGTACAGGGATTCAATCAGCCCCAGCATTTT. Amino acids: CASSQVQGFNQPQHF.